A single sample is the source of the 18 T cell receptor beta chains below, sequenced in a study of OX40 agonist ivuxolimab in advanced cancers. Libraries were prepared by immunoSEQ multiplex PCR; TCRdb keeps only in-frame clonotypes and omits some of them. The repertoire consists of approximately 68,000 clones, with almost 90% occurring once and the leading ten covering approximately 0.86%. Sequences were derived from CD4+ or CD8+ T cells sorted from blood, sampled in a trial of the OX40 agonist ivuxolimab. Receptors originate from an adult with an advanced solid tumor such as melanoma, head and neck, liver or kidney cancer.

The rearrangement uses TRBV5-1 and TRBJ2-6; D perhaps matches TRBD1 (5 bases). Trimming removed 3 bases from V and 0 bases from J, with 10 bases in between. Germline CDR1 SGHRS, CDR2 YFSETQ. The CDR3 runs 16 residues. The CDR3 sequence is CASSSQGLSGANVLTF. CDR3 in DNA: TGCGCCAGCAGCTCGCAGGGCCTCTCTGGGGCCAACGTCCTGACTTTC. Full variable domain (remainder filled in from reference TRBV5-1 and TRBJ2-6): KAGVTQTPRYLIKTRGQQVTLSCSPISGHRSVSWYQQTPGQGLQFLFEYFSETQRNKGNFPGRFSGRQFSNSRSEMNVSTLELGDSALYLCASSSQGLSGANVLTFGAGSRLTVL.

The sample holds a few counts of this clone. The chain joins TRBV7-2 to TRBJ2-3; D gene uncertain. CDR1 SGHTA and CDR2 FQGNSA come from the germline V gene. The CDR3 is 16 residues long. Between the trimmed V and J ends, which lost 1 base and 0 bases, there was a span of 11 bases. The CDR3: CASSLERQSSTDTQYF. CDR3 DNA sequence: TGTGCCAGCAGCTTAGAAAGGCAGTCTAGCACAGATACGCAGTATTTT.

The gene calls are TRBV20-1 and TRBJ1-1; D not certain. CDR1 DFQATT and CDR2 SNEGSKA come from the germline V gene (reference sequence). Trimming left V 1 base short and J 8 bases short, with 8 bases between. The CDR3 loop spans 11 amino acids. The CDR3 region is CSARVRQEAFF. The DNA of the CDR3 is TGCAGTGCTAGAGTAAGGCAGGAAGCTTTCTTT.

V and J are TRBV5-1 and TRBJ2-2, with D hard to call. Germline V gene lookup returns CDR1 SGHRS and CDR2 YFSETQ. This CDR3 has 13 amino acids. The germline V and J ends were trimmed by 4 bases and 7 bases, with 11 bases remaining between them. CDR3 residues: CASSMTENGELFF. In DNA form, the CDR3 reads TGCGCCAGCAGCATGACCGAGAACGGGGAGCTGTTTTTT.

The gene calls are TRBV4-3 and TRBJ1-2; 8 bases fit TRBD1. The ends lost 0 bases at V and 9 bases at J; junction bases unmatched: 15. The CDR3 runs 17 residues. Germline CDR1 reads LGHNA; CDR2 reads YSLEER. CDR3 bases: TGCGCCAGCAGCCAAGATGGGATACAGGGGGGGGCCTGGAGCTACACCTTC. This translates into CASSQDGIQGGAWSYTF.

This chain connects TRBV9 to TRBJ2-7; D is undetermined. This CDR3 is built from 14 residues. Germline V gene data show CDR1 as SGDLS and CDR2 as YYNGEE. Trimming cost V 3 bases and J 2 bases, with 12 bases left between them. This chain's CDR3 is CASSAPFFAYEQYF. In nucleotides, the CDR3 is TGTGCCAGCAGCGCCCCCTTTTTTGCCTACGAGCAGTACTTC.

The CDR3 loop is CASTPGGRETQYF. The CDR3 region has the DNA TGTGCCAGTACCCCGGGGGGGCGAGAGACCCAGTACTTC. The rearrangement uses TRBV19 and TRBJ2-5; TRBD2 matches at 8 bases. From germline, CDR1 is LNHDA and CDR2 SQIVND (reference sequence). With 7 bases clipped from V and 4 bases from J, the junction kept 5 bases outside the gene matches. The CDR3 has 13 residues.

V and J are TRBV19 and TRBJ2-2, with unresolved D. The CDR3 is 14 amino acids. Between the trimmed V and J ends, which lost 4 bases and 1 base, there was a span of 7 bases. Per the germline V gene, CDR1 is LNHDA and CDR2 is SQIVND (reference sequence). The CDR3 protein is CASSRAGNTGELFF. CDR3 in DNA: TGTGCCAGTAGTAGGGCAGGGAACACCGGGGAGCTGTTTTTT.

The sample holds a few counts of this clone. This chain uses TRBV9 with TRBJ2-7; no reliable D call. The CDR3 covers 15 residues. V lost 2 bases and J lost 2, with 14 bases in between. Germline V gene sequence: CDR1 SGDLS, CDR2 YYNGEE. DNA for the CDR3: TGTGCCAGCAGCGTCACTGCATATTTTACCTACGAGCAGTACTTC. It codes for CASSVTAYFTYEQYF.

The V call is TRBV28, the J call TRBJ1-1; D is unclear. Germline values: CDR1 MDHEN, CDR2 SYDVKM. V was trimmed by 5 bases and J by 0 bases, leaving 7 bases between them. The CDR3 spans 13 residues. The CDR3 bases are TGTGCCAGCAGTGTTTTGCTGAACACTGAAGCTTTCTTT. This sequence encodes CASSVLLNTEAFF.

The chain couples TRBV5-1 to TRBJ2-7, with D perhaps TRBD1 (5 bases). V was trimmed by 0 bases and J by 0 bases, leaving 10 bases between them. The CDR3 is 15 amino acids. In germline, CDR1 is SGHRS, CDR2 YFSETQ. The CDR3 nucleotides are TGCGCCAGCAGCTTGGACAGGCTAAGCTCCTACGAGCAGTACTTC. It translates to CASSLDRLSSYEQYF.

The chain employs TRBV4-1 and TRBJ1-1; a weak D match, TRBD1 (5 bases). Trimming cost V 2 bases and J 7 bases, with 20 bases left between them. The CDR3 runs to 16 residues. The germline gives CDR1 MGHRA, CDR2 YSYEKL. The CDR3 protein is CASSQPYGQGDLEAFF. The CDR3 DNA reads as TGCGCCAGCAGCCAACCTTATGGGCAGGGAGATCTTGAAGCTTTCTTT.

This clone came up once. The genes are TRBV7-8 and TRBJ2-7, with D perhaps TRBD1 or TRBD2 (5 bases each). V lost 4 bases to trimming and J lost 0 bases, with 16 bases between them. The CDR3 spans 16 residues. Germline CDR1 and CDR2: SGHVS and FQNEAQ. DNA for the CDR3: TGTGCCAGCAGCTCGAGGGACGGCGGAAGCTCCTACGAGCAGTACTTC. Its translation is CASSSRDGGSSYEQYF.

This clone has just one count. This chain connects TRBV4-1 to TRBJ2-3; 8 nucleotides line up with TRBD2. From germline, CDR1 is MGHRA and CDR2 YSYEKL. With V trimmed by 1 base and J by 3 bases, 9 bases remained unmatched. The CDR3 length is 17 residues. CDR3 sequence: CASSQVRGGAKTDTQYF. CDR3 nucleotide sequence: TGCGCCAGCAGCCAAGTTCGGGGGGGGGCCAAAACAGATACGCAGTATTTT.

This clone came up a few times. This chain joins TRBV6-5 and TRBJ1-6; D is ambiguous. CDR1 and CDR2 from the germline V gene are MNHEY and SVGAGI. This CDR3 spans 12 amino acids. V lost 8 bases, J lost 5 bases, and 7 bases lay in between. CDR3 protein: CASGSNNSPLHF. Written as DNA, the CDR3 is TGTGCCAGCGGCAGCAATAATTCACCCCTCCACTTT.

J is TRBJ1-2 and V is TRBV5-1, with D maybe TRBD1 (5 bases). The germline V gene encodes CDR1 SGHRS and CDR2 YFSETQ. The V gene lost 0 bases and the J gene lost 7 bases, with 13 bases spanning the gap. This CDR3 is built from 14 residues. In DNA, the CDR3 is TGCGCCAGCAGCTTGGATCCAGGGTCGGTTGGCTACACCTTC. Translation gives CASSLDPGSVGYTF.

The chain joins TRBV6-1 to TRBJ1-4; D is unclear. Germline V lookup: CDR1 MNHNS, CDR2 SASEGT. V was trimmed by 10 bases and J by 0 bases, leaving 12 bases between them. The CDR3 has 14 residues. For the CDR3, the DNA is TGTGCCATCAGCTCAGGAACAACTAATGAAAAACTGTTTTTT. Its translation: CAISSGTTNEKLFF.

The rearrangement links TRBV28 to TRBJ1-5; no clear D. Germline V lookup: CDR1 MDHEN, CDR2 SYDVKM. This CDR3 is built from 12 residues. Trimming cost V 2 bases and J 7 bases, with 6 bases left between them. CDR3 residues: CASSLKTQPQHF. DNA of the CDR3: TGTGCCAGCAGTTTAAAAACCCAGCCCCAGCATTTT. Full variable domain (remainder filled in from reference TRBV28 and TRBJ1-5): DVKVTQSSRYLVKRTGEKVFLECVQDMDHENMFWYRQDPGLGLRLIYFSYDVKMKEKGDIPEGYSVSREKKERFSLILESASTNQTSMYLCASSLKTQPQHFGDGTRLSIL.